This T cell receptor beta chain was captured in a study of blood T cell repertoires in COVID-19. The wider study: Acute and convalescent COVID-19 samples came from the United States, Italy and Spain.

Germline V gives CDR1 SGHTA, CDR2 FQGTGA. Trimming removed 1 base at V and 0 bases at J, with 7 bases between. There are 16 residues in the CDR3. The protocol was immunoSEQ multiplex PCR, while the TCRdb copy is restricted to in-frame clones and leaves out a portion. The repertoire has more than 95,000 clones, around four fifths of them found once; the top ten carry around 2%. Sequencing was carried out using peripheral blood. V usage is TRBV7-3 and J usage is TRBJ1-6; D unresolved. This sequence was found in a man aged 30 to 39 with acute or convalescent COVID-19. In DNA, the CDR3 is TGTGCCAGCAGCTTAAGTGATAGCTCCTATAATTCACCCCTCCACTTT. Its protein is CASSLSDSSYNSPLHF. Full variable domain (missing parts from reference TRBV7-3 and TRBJ1-6): GAGVSQTPSNKVTEKGKYVELRCDPISGHTALYWYRQSLGQGPEFLIYFQGTGAADDSGLPNDRFFAVRPEGSVSTLKIQRTERGDSAVYLCASSLSDSSYNSPLHFGNGTRLTVT.